A single sample is the source of the 17 T cell receptor beta chains below, sequenced in a study of shared clonotypes between healthy human individuals. The table came from immunoSEQ multiplex PCR; TCRdb's copy has only in-frame clones and leaves some out. Of some 2 million clones listed, 90% to 95% are singletons. Sequenced: naive CD4+ T cells sorted from blood. Subset reported: CD45RA+ positively selected. Every receptor here comes from a man aged 18 to 30 in good health.

This clone has just one count. The chain is built from TRBV7-2 and TRBJ2-3; 12 positions agree with TRBD2. The CDR3 length is 17 residues. Germline V gene sequence: CDR1 SGHTA, CDR2 FQGNSA. The V and J ends lost 0 bases and 5 bases, in that order; junction bases with no gene match: 6. This CDR3 is CASSLAGLAGRGDTQYF. CDR3 nucleotide sequence: TGTGCCAGCAGCTTAGCTGGACTAGCGGGAAGGGGAGATACGCAGTATTTT.

The V call is TRBV7-2, the J call TRBJ1-2, with 10 bases identical to TRBD1. This CDR3 has 14 amino acids. The junction had 7 bases not matched to a gene; V was cut back by 5 bases and J by 7 bases. Germline-derived CDR1 and CDR2 are SGHTA and FQGNSA. CDR3: CASSLDRGRSGYTF. Here the CDR3 DNA reads TGTGCCAGCAGCCTAGACAGGGGGCGAAGTGGCTACACCTTC. Complete variable domain (other parts from reference TRBV7-2 and TRBJ1-2): GAGVSQSPSNKVTEKGKDVELRCDPISGHTALYWYRQSLGQGLEFLIYFQGNSAPDKSGLPSDRFSAERTGGSVSTLTIQRTQQEDSAVYLCASSLDRGRSGYTFGSGTRLTVV.

The J gene is TRBJ2-2, the V gene TRBV11-2, with D unclear. Per the germline V gene, CDR1 is SGHAT and CDR2 is FQNNGV. V was clipped by 6 bases and J by 4 bases, with 6 bases between them. This CDR3 spans 12 amino acids. This CDR3 reads CASRRVTGELFF. CDR3 nucleotide sequence: TGTGCCAGCAGAAGGGTCACCGGGGAGCTGTTTTTT.

The chain couples TRBV11-3 to TRBJ2-7, with TRBD2 matching 11 bases. The CDR3 is 15 residues long. V lost 5 bases, J lost 2 bases, and 5 bases stayed unmatched. Germline V gene data show CDR1 as SGHNT and CDR2 as YENEEA. CDR3: CASSLTSGGTYEQYF. For the CDR3, the DNA is TGTGCCAGCAGCCTAACTAGCGGGGGAACCTACGAGCAGTACTTC.

The chain is built from TRBV5-1 and TRBJ2-1, with 9 bases aligning to TRBD1. The CDR3 has 15 amino acids. J gave up 7 bases and V 4 bases, and 9 bases lay outside the gene matches. The germline CDR1 and CDR2 sequences are SGHRS and YFSETQ. CDR3 sequence reads: CASSLWTGASNEQFF. CDR3 sequence (DNA): TGCGCCAGCAGCCTCTGGACAGGGGCGAGTAATGAGCAGTTCTTC.

The chain recombines TRBV18 with TRBJ2-2; D is possibly TRBD1 or TRBD2 (5 bases each). CDR1 is KGHSH, CDR2 LQKENI, per germline. The ends were cut back, 6 bases at V and 6 bases at J, with 14 bases in the middle. This CDR3 has 14 amino acids. DNA for the CDR3: TGTGCCAGCTCCACCAAAGGGGACCCCGGGGAGCTGTTTTTT. Its protein is CASSTKGDPGELFF.

The V and J genes are TRBV10-1 and TRBJ1-1; 8 bases agree with TRBD1. This CDR3 contains 14 residues. Germline trimming cut 5 bases from V and 8 bases from J; bases unmatched to any gene: 10. Looked up from germline, CDR1 is WNHNN and CDR2 is SYGVQD (reference sequence). The CDR3 DNA is TGCGCCAGCAGTCCCGGGACAGGAGCAACAGAAGCTTTCTTT. Its translation is CASSPGTGATEAFF.

The CDR3 nucleotides read TGTGCCAGCAGCTTGGGTCGGGGGATCGGCGAGTACGAGCAGTACTTC. Translating it yields CASSLGRGIGEYEQYF. The rearrangement uses TRBV5-8 and TRBJ2-7; possible D gene TRBD2, 6 bases. The CDR3 extends over 16 amino acids. Trimming left V 0 bases short and J 4 bases short, with 17 bases between. From germline, CDR1 is SGHTS and CDR2 YDEGEE.

As for this clone: Other nucleotide sequences from this sample produce the same CDR3. The J gene is TRBJ2-2, the V gene TRBV7-9, with D unclear. Germline CDR1 and CDR2: SEHNR and FQNEAQ (reference sequence). The CDR3 has 14 residues. Trimming shortened V by 3 bases and J by 2 bases, and 7 bases separated the two germline ends. In nucleotides, the CDR3 is TGTGCCAGCAGCTTCCCGGGCAACACCGGGGAGCTGTTTTTT. Its translation: CASSFPGNTGELFF.

The chain links TRBV28 to TRBJ1-5; TRBD1 aligns across 7 bases. The germline CDR1 and CDR2 sequences are MDHEN and SYDVKM. This CDR3 is built from 15 residues. J was trimmed by 4 bases and V by 3 bases; bases with no gene match: 6. CDR3 DNA: TGTGCCAGCAGTTTTACGGGACAGAAAAATCAGCCCCAGCATTTT. Translating gives CASSFTGQKNQPQHF.

The V call is TRBV19, the J call TRBJ2-7, with 8 bases lining up with TRBD1. The CDR3 runs to 14 residues. Trimming cost V 6 bases and J 4 bases; bases outside gene matches: 8. Germline V lookup: CDR1 LNHDA, CDR2 SQIVND (reference sequence). The CDR3 region has the DNA TGTGCCAGTAGCGCCGGGACAGGAAGTTACGAGCAGTACTTC. This sequence encodes CASSAGTGSYEQYF.

J is TRBJ1-1 and V is TRBV15, with 8 bases identical to TRBD1. This CDR3 has 16 amino acids. V was clipped by 1 base and J by 0 bases; unmatched bases: 4. The V gene's germline CDR1 is LNHNV and CDR2 YYDKDF (reference sequence). The DNA for the CDR3 is TGTGCCACCAGCAGAGTCACAGGGGGGATGAACACTGAAGCTTTCTTT. Its protein is CATSRVTGGMNTEAFF.

The sample holds one count of this clone. The rearrangement links TRBV4-2 to TRBJ2-3, with 11 bases that match TRBD2. Looked up from germline, CDR1 is LGHNA and CDR2 is YNFKEQ. J lost 0 bases, V lost 4 bases, and 6 bases had no gene match. This CDR3 spans 17 amino acids. CDR3 DNA sequence: TGTGCCAGCAGCCTCCACACTAGCGGGGGTAGCACAGATACGCAGTATTTT. It yields the protein CASSLHTSGGSTDTQYF.

V and J are TRBV2 and TRBJ2-1; D might be TRBD1 or TRBD2, each matching 6 bases. Germline V lookup: CDR1 SNHLY, CDR2 FYNNEI. The V end lost 5 bases, the J end lost 8 bases, and 19 bases lay between the germline ends. The CDR3 is 15 residues long. The CDR3 is CASSQGGTSFYEQFF. The CDR3 DNA reads TGTGCCAGCAGTCAAGGGGGGACATCATTCTATGAGCAGTTCTTC.

Turning to this clone: A much larger clone is a single base away; this may be a read error. This chain uses TRBV7-8 with TRBJ2-2; D is ambiguous. V was shortened by 8 bases and J by 6 bases, with 10 bases between the two germline ends. This CDR3 contains 12 residues. The germline V gene has CDR1 SGHVS and CDR2 FQNEAQ. DNA for the CDR3: TGTGCCAGCGGCGCCGAGTCCGGGGAGCTGTTTTTT. Residues: CASGAESGELFF.

The CDR3 DNA reads as TGCGCCAGCAGCTTGGCTCGGACAGGGGAAAGGATAATGAACACTGAAGCTTTCTTT. Translated, it gives CASSLARTGERIMNTEAFF. The chain has TRBV5-1 and TRBJ1-1; TRBD1 aligns across 9 bases. CDR3 length: 19 amino acids. CDR1 SGHRS and CDR2 YFSETQ come from the germline V gene. Losses at the gene ends were 0 bases for V and 0 bases for J; bases not matched to a gene: 12.

The rearrangement links TRBV6-4 to TRBJ1-2; 8 nucleotides line up with TRBD1. Germline lookup yields CDR1 MRHNA and CDR2 SNTAGT. V trimming: 6 bases; J trimming: 3 bases; junction bases outside the gene matches: 12. This CDR3 comprises 16 residues. The CDR3 bases are TGTGCCAGCAGCGCACCCCGGACAGGGAGAGACTATGGCTACACCTTC. It specifies CASSAPRTGRDYGYTF.